What follows are 25 T cell receptor beta chains derived from one specimen sequenced in a study of T cell changes during pregnancy in multiple sclerosis. The method was immunoSEQ multiplex PCR; TCRdb's version includes in-frame clones alone and lacks a portion of them. The sample has about 89,000 clones; roughly 94% are singletons. The sequencing here drew on peripheral blood, taken after pregnancy. These receptors were taken from a female donor in good health, enrolled as a control in a pregnancy study.

Written as DNA, the CDR3 is TGCGCCAGCAGCGAGGGACAGGGTTATGGCTACACCTTC. This translates into CASSEGQGYGYTF. V and J are TRBV5-1 and TRBJ1-2; 9 nucleotides agree with TRBD1. CDR3 size: 13 residues. Germline assignment: CDR1 SGHRS and CDR2 YFSETQ. V dropped 4 bases and J dropped 5; count of bases not matched to a gene: 3.

The chain carries TRBV28 and TRBJ2-7, with D tentatively TRBD1 (5 bases). With 2 bases removed from V and 6 bases from J, the gap between germline ends came to 8 bases. Germline V lookup: CDR1 MDHEN, CDR2 SYDVKM. The CDR3 length is 12 residues. The CDR3 nucleotides read TGTGCCAGCAGTTTAGGGGCCACCGAGCAGTACTTC. Protein product: CASSLGATEQYF.

The rearrangement links TRBV18 to TRBJ1-6; D gene unclear. Per the germline V gene, CDR1 is KGHSH and CDR2 is LQKENI. There are 14 residues in the CDR3. Trimming left V 3 bases short and J 11 bases short, with 14 bases between. CDR3 amino acids: CASSPDSVGTPLHF. The CDR3 DNA follows: TGTGCCAGCTCACCTGACTCCGTTGGTACACCCCTCCACTTT. Full variable domain (missing parts from reference TRBV18 and TRBJ1-6): NAGVMQNPRHLVRRRGQEARLRCSPMKGHSHVYWYRQLPEEGLKFMVYLQKENIIDESGMPKERFSAEFPKEGPSILRIQQVVRGDSAAYFCASSPDSVGTPLHFGNGTRLTVT.

This chain joins TRBV7-9 and TRBJ2-7; TRBD1 matches 7 bases. Per the germline V gene, CDR1 is SEHNR and CDR2 is FQNEAQ (reference sequence). Losses at the gene ends were 5 bases for V and 2 bases for J; bases not matched to a gene: 12. This CDR3 spans 16 amino acids. In DNA form, the CDR3 reads TGTGCCAGCAGCCCACGTAGACAGGGTGTAGCCTACGAGCAGTACTTC. The encoded protein is CASSPRRQGVAYEQYF.

The rearrangement joins TRBV7-9 to TRBJ2-7; 8 bases agree with TRBD1. Trimming took 7 bases from V and 0 from J; bases not matched to a gene: 11. Looked up from germline, CDR1 is SEHNR and CDR2 is FQNEAQ (reference sequence). The CDR3 runs 16 residues. The CDR3 loop reads CASTRPGDRSSYEQYF. The CDR3 nucleotides are TGTGCCAGCACTCGCCCCGGGGACAGGAGCTCCTACGAGCAGTACTTC.

CDR3 amino acids: CASKEGAVTGELFF. Here the CDR3 DNA reads TGTGCCAGTAAGGAGGGGGCCGTAACCGGGGAGCTGTTTTTT. The rearrangement links TRBV19 to TRBJ2-2, with TRBD1 as a possible D gene (7 bases). V lost 7 bases, J lost 5 bases, and 14 bases lay in between. In germline, CDR1 is LNHDA, CDR2 SQIVND (reference sequence). The CDR3 covers 14 residues.

The gene calls are TRBV4-2 and TRBJ2-5; 7 positions agree with TRBD2. With the DNA end fitting TRBJ2-7 better, the J assignment may be wrong. The CDR3 runs to 15 residues. Looked up from germline, CDR1 is LGHNA and CDR2 is YNFKEQ. In DNA, the CDR3 is TGTGCCAGCAGCCAAGATGCAGCGGGGACCTACGAGCAGTACTTC. Encoded protein: CASSQDAAGTYEQYF.

This clone has a single count. V is TRBV2 and J is TRBJ1-4; D unresolved. The CDR3 loop spans 12 amino acids. Germline CDR1 and CDR2: SNHLY and FYNNEI. Between the trimmed V and J ends, which lost 8 bases and 4 bases, there was a span of 8 bases. DNA of the CDR3: TGTGCCAGCCTTACTATTAATGAAAAACTGTTTTTT. This codes for CASLTINEKLFF.

The chain links TRBV4-1 to TRBJ1-3; 8 bases match TRBD1. The CDR3 runs to 16 residues. J was trimmed by 7 bases and V by 2 bases; bases with no gene match: 10. Germline CDR1 and CDR2: MGHRA and YSYEKL. The CDR3 bases are TGCGCCAGCAGCCAACCAGGGGGCGCGGAGGTGAACACCATATATTTT. It translates to CASSQPGGAEVNTIYF.

The rearrangement joins TRBV19 to TRBJ2-1, with D perhaps TRBD2 (5 bases). Trimming stripped 5 bases from V and 3 bases from J, with 11 bases between. Germline CDR1 and CDR2: LNHDA and SQIVND (reference sequence). CDR3 length: 14 residues. This CDR3 reads CASSYPGDYNEQFF. The CDR3 nucleotides are TGTGCCAGTAGTTATCCCGGGGACTACAATGAGCAGTTCTTC.

The chain has TRBV5-6 and TRBJ1-2; a possible D gene is TRBD1 (6 bases). V was shortened by 4 bases and J by 2 bases, with 15 bases between the two germline ends. The V gene's germline CDR1 is SGHDT and CDR2 YYEEEE. The CDR3 covers 15 residues. DNA of the CDR3: TGTGCCAGCAGCCCCCAAGGGGGAATAAACTATGGCTACACCTTC. Protein: CASSPQGGINYGYTF. Filled out from reference TRBV5-6 and TRBJ1-2, the complete variable domain reads DAGVTQSPTHLIKTRGQQVTLRCSPKSGHDTVSWYQQALGQGPQFIFQYYEEEERQRGNFPDRFSGHQFPNYSSELNVNALLLGDSALYLCASSPQGGINYGYTFGSGTRLTVV.

The chain employs TRBV9 and TRBJ2-7; tentative D call: TRBD2 (6 bases). The CDR3 is made up of 15 amino acids. CDR1 is SGDLS, CDR2 YYNGEE, per germline. The germline V and J ends were trimmed by 0 bases and 2 bases, with 12 bases remaining between them. The CDR3 DNA sequence: TGTGCCAGCAGCGTAGGGGGGGACCCCACCTACGAGCAGTACTTC. Encoded protein: CASSVGGDPTYEQYF.

This sequence joins TRBV6-4 and TRBJ2-7; no reliable D call. Looked up from germline, CDR1 is MRHNA and CDR2 is SNTAGT. V was shortened by 6 bases and J by 3 bases, with 3 bases between the two germline ends. This CDR3 comprises 10 residues. Here the CDR3 DNA reads TGTGCCAGCAGCCACTACGAGCAGTACTTC. It yields the protein CASSHYEQYF.

CDR3 in amino acids: CASSEAAGSYNEQFF. The CDR3 nucleotides are TGTGCCAGCAGTGAAGCGGCGGGCTCCTACAATGAGCAGTTCTTC. J is TRBJ2-1 and V is TRBV6-1, with D perhaps matching TRBD2 (5 bases). The CDR3 runs 15 residues. Germline CDR1 MNHNS, CDR2 SASEGT. Trimming left V 0 bases short and J 0 bases short, with 6 bases between.

The chain couples TRBV6-5 to TRBJ2-7; no clear D gene. V was trimmed by 5 bases and J by 1 base, leaving 9 bases between them. Germline V CDR1 and CDR2: MNHEY, SVGAGI. The CDR3 totals 13 residues. The DNA of the CDR3 is TGTGCCAGCAGTCAGCGAGAGTCCTACGAGCAGTACTTC. It encodes CASSQRESYEQYF.

The chain employs TRBV18 and TRBJ2-7; weak D call: TRBD1 (5 bases). Germline V gives CDR1 KGHSH, CDR2 LQKENI. The germline V and J ends were trimmed by 4 bases and 6 bases, with 10 bases remaining between them. The CDR3 is 12 amino acids. Here the CDR3 DNA reads TGTGCCAGCTCACTGAAGGGGCTCGAGCAGTACTTC. It yields the protein CASSLKGLEQYF. Filled out from reference TRBV18 and TRBJ2-7, the complete variable domain reads NAGVMQNPRHLVRRRGQEARLRCSPMKGHSHVYWYRQLPEEGLKFMVYLQKENIIDESGMPKERFSAEFPKEGPSILRIQQVVRGDSAAYFCASSLKGLEQYFGPGTRLTVT.

The chain uses TRBV28 and TRBJ2-5; possible D gene TRBD2, 5 bases. Germline V gene lookup returns CDR1 MDHEN and CDR2 SYDVKM. The CDR3 sequence is 19 residues long. The V and J ends lost 3 bases and 2 bases respectively, with 25 bases between them. The CDR3 nucleotides are TGTGCCAGCAGTTTTGAACGGGATTTCCCGCTCAATCTACAAGAGACCCAGTACTTC. Translation gives CASSFERDFPLNLQETQYF.

This clone was picked up one time. The chain uses TRBV4-1 and TRBJ2-7; D is perhaps TRBD2 (5 bases). CDR1 is MGHRA and CDR2 is YSYEKL in the germline V gene. Trimming removed 0 bases at V and 4 bases at J, with 10 bases between. CDR3 length: 14 residues. The CDR3 is CASSQERLAYEQYF. DNA for the CDR3: TGCGCCAGCAGCCAAGAAAGGCTAGCTTACGAGCAGTACTTC.

The rearrangement links TRBV7-9 to TRBJ2-7; 9 positions match TRBD1. Germline V CDR1 and CDR2: SEHNR, FQNEAQ (reference sequence). Trimming cost V 2 bases and J 3 bases; bases outside gene matches: 2. The CDR3 runs to 14 residues. The CDR3 DNA follows: TGTGCCAGCAGCTTATGGGGACAGGGCTACGAGCAGTACTTC. Translated, it gives CASSLWGQGYEQYF.

This chain links TRBV27 with TRBJ1-1, with TRBD1 as a possible D gene (6 bases). The CDR3 totals 14 residues. Germline CDR1 is MNHEY and CDR2 is SMNVEV (reference sequence). V lost 5 bases to trimming and J lost 0 bases, with 10 bases between them. This CDR3 reads CASSLRGLNTEAFF. CDR3 DNA sequence: TGTGCCAGCAGTCTCAGGGGCTTGAACACTGAAGCTTTCTTT.

The rearrangement uses TRBV7-6 and TRBJ1-3; D is ambiguous. This CDR3 is 16 amino acids long. Germline CDR1 and CDR2: SGHVS and FNYEAQ. V was pared by 0 bases and J by 0 bases, with 9 bases between. For the CDR3, the DNA is TGTGCCAGCAGCTTAGCAGTGGCAGGCTCTGGAAACACCATATATTTT. Translated: CASSLAVAGSGNTIYF.

This CDR3 reads CASSSLDKSYEQYF. CDR3 DNA sequence: TGTGCCAGCAGCTCCTTGGACAAATCCTACGAGCAGTACTTC. V is TRBV11-2 and J is TRBJ2-7, with D perhaps TRBD1 (5 bases). This CDR3 has 14 amino acids. Germline lookup yields CDR1 SGHAT and CDR2 FQNNGV. Trimming removed 4 bases from V and 1 base from J, with 11 bases in between.

This clone has only one observation. This chain connects TRBV6-6 to TRBJ2-1, with 8 bases fitting TRBD1. J lost 7 bases, V lost 0 bases, and 2 bases had no gene match. This CDR3 is 14 amino acids long. Germline V gene data show CDR1 as MNHNY and CDR2 as SVGAGI (reference sequence). DNA for the CDR3: TGTGCCAGCAGTTACTCGGGACAGGTGAATGAGCAGTTCTTC. Translation gives CASSYSGQVNEQFF.

The CDR3 nucleotides read TGTGCCAGCAGCTTACAGGGGCTCGAGCAGTACTTC. Translating it yields CASSLQGLEQYF. J is TRBJ2-7 and V is TRBV5-8, with 7 bases aligning to TRBD1. Germline loops: CDR1 SGHTS, CDR2 YDEGEE. The CDR3 is made up of 12 amino acids. V shed 2 bases and J 6 bases; nucleotides not matched to a gene: 2.

This chain uses TRBV10-3 with TRBJ2-2, with TRBD2 identical over 7 bases. This CDR3 has 12 residues. V shed 10 bases, J shed 5 bases, and the junction held 4 bases outside the gene matches. The germline V gene encodes CDR1 ENHRY and CDR2 SYGVKD. The CDR3 here is CATVGGTGELFF. The CDR3 DNA reads as TGTGCCACCGTGGGGGGGACCGGGGAGCTGTTTTTT.